The present TCR beta chain was sequenced within a study of blood T cells in healthy people across ages. This clonotype occurred a few times. The antigen remains unidentified. With 2 bases clipped from V and 3 bases from J, the junction kept 6 bases outside the gene matches. This CDR3 spans 17 amino acids. Germline V CDR1 and CDR2: KGHSH, LQKENI. Study-level results: Estimated diversity across one million T cells was deemed an underestimate.

A second PCR, run for roughly 7 to 12 cycles, used a sample-barcoded 5' primer plus a J-beta primer mix. Each CDR3 protein gets one entry after TCRdb re-called the 5' RACE reads with MiXCR. The profile shows over 600,000 distinct CDR3 sequences, 20% to 25% of them singletons. Sequencing input: blood. The gene calls are TRBV18 and TRBJ2-2; 10 bases match TRBD1. The source is a man between 65 and 85 years old in good health. This CDR3 reads CASSPSTGGGYTGELFF. The CDR3 DNA reads TGTGCCAGCTCACCATCGACAGGGGGCGGCTACACCGGGGAGCTGTTTTTT.